One and the same sample provided the 30 T cell receptor beta chains below, sequenced in a study of blood T cells in healthy people across ages (dated by TCRdb to between 2015 and 2017). Libraries were made using 5' RACE. Data came from an Illumina HiSeq 2500. The second PCR ran for about 6 to 12 cycles and used a J-beta primer mix along with a sample-barcoded 5' primer. TCRdb ran its own pipeline on the public reads, namely fastp trimming at Q25 and MiXCR clone calling, and kept in-frame beta chains. Identical CDR3 proteins give one entry, which carries the most common genes and DNA. The sample table lists hundreds of thousands of distinct CDR3 sequences, roughly 50% of them with a count of one. About 42% of the sample lies in the top ten. The source material was blood. The receptors shown here come from a man at least 80 years old in good health.

This clonotype was picked up a small number of times. This chain connects TRBV20-1 to TRBJ2-1; TRBD2 matches at 10 bases. There are 17 residues in the CDR3. V dropped 1 base and J dropped 0; count of bases not matched to a gene: 6. Germline lookup yields CDR1 DFQATT and CDR2 SNEGSKA (reference sequence). CDR3 sequence: CSARVTSGLSSYNEQFF. The CDR3 coding sequence is TGCAGTGCTAGAGTGACTAGCGGGCTGAGCTCCTACAATGAGCAGTTCTTC.

The chain recombines TRBV7-2 with TRBJ2-5; D uncertain. Deletions cut 3 bases from V and 12 bases from J, with 14 bases between. This CDR3 spans 12 amino acids. CDR1 is SGHTA, CDR2 FQGNSA, per germline. CDR3 nucleotides: TGTGCCAGCAGCTTTCCCGGCGCAAGGGAGTACTTC. It codes for CASSFPGAREYF.

The rearrangement uses TRBV24-1 and TRBJ2-4; tentatively, D is TRBD2 (5 bases). Trimming stripped 3 bases from V and 13 bases from J, with 18 bases between. There are 14 residues in the CDR3. Germline V CDR1 and CDR2: KGHDR, SFDVKD. The CDR3: CATSDPTRAWEQYF. CDR3 coding DNA: TGTGCCACCAGTGATCCTACCCGAGCATGGGAGCAGTACTTC.

The V call is TRBV12-3 or TRBV12-4, the J call TRBJ1-2; D remains ambiguous. The CDR3 totals 14 residues. Between the trimmed V and J ends, which lost 6 bases and 0 bases, there was a span of 11 bases. Here the CDR3 reads CASSLARPNYGYTF. The CDR3 bases are TGTGCCAGCAGCCTAGCGAGGCCTAACTATGGCTACACCTTC.

The CDR3: CSVEDRQGRTEAFF. The CDR3 nucleotides read TGCAGCGTTGAAGACCGGCAGGGTCGCACTGAAGCTTTCTTT. The chain couples TRBV29-1 to TRBJ1-1; tentatively, D is TRBD1 (5 bases). The CDR3 is made up of 14 amino acids. The V gene lost 0 bases and the J gene lost 4 bases, with 12 bases spanning the gap. CDR1 is SQVTM, CDR2 ANQGSEA, per germline.

This clonotype has more than one count but fewer than ten. An end of the junction differs from the germline gene, which may be a read error. The V gene is TRBV3-1, the J gene TRBJ2-3; D uncertain. The CDR3 sequence is 13 residues long. Per germline, CDR1 LGHDT and CDR2 YNNKEL (reference sequence). For the CDR3, the DNA is TGTGCCAGCGGCCAGGCCAGCACAGATACGCAGTATTTT. It encodes CASGQASTDTQYF.

This clonotype appeared a few times. The chain has TRBV7-2 and TRBJ2-7, with TRBD1 matching 8 bases. CDR3 size: 14 residues. V lost 3 bases and J lost 2; bases outside the gene matches: 3. Germline V lookup: CDR1 SGHTA, CDR2 FQGNSA. The CDR3 nucleotides read TGTGCCAGCAGCTTCAGGGGGCTCGCCTACGAGCAGTACTTC. Translated: CASSFRGLAYEQYF.

CDR3 DNA: TGTGCCAGCAGTTACTCGACAGGGGACCGCGAGCAGTACTTC. Its protein is CASSYSTGDREQYF. This rearrangement joins TRBV6-6 to TRBJ2-7; 8 positions match TRBD1. V shed 0 bases, J shed 6 bases, and the junction held 4 bases outside the gene matches. The CDR3 extends over 14 amino acids. Germline lookup yields CDR1 MNHNY and CDR2 SVGAGI (reference sequence).

Regarding this clonotype: At one end, the junction sequence differs from germline, possibly due to a read error. The chain recombines TRBV5-1 with TRBJ2-1, with 9 bases lining up with TRBD2. The CDR3 is 16 amino acids. Looked up from germline, CDR1 is SGHRS and CDR2 is YFSETQ. CDR3 coding DNA: TGCGCCAGCAGCCCCCGGCCTAGCGGGGTTTACAATGAGCAGTTCTTT. Translation gives CASSPRPSGVYNEQFF.

The chain has TRBV7-2 and TRBJ2-1; 8 bases agree with TRBD1. Germline values: CDR1 SGHTA, CDR2 FQGNSA. The V segment lost 5 bases and the J segment 7 bases; nucleotides outside the gene matches: 7. The CDR3 contains 14 residues. Here the CDR3 reads CASSRDRFLNEQFF. CDR3 DNA: TGTGCCAGCAGCCGGGACAGGTTTCTGAATGAGCAGTTCTTC.

V is TRBV5-1 and J is TRBJ2-7, with 11 bases matching TRBD2. Per germline, CDR1 SGHRS and CDR2 YFSETQ. V gave up 4 bases and J gave up 4 bases; unmatched junction bases: 7. The CDR3 covers 15 residues. The CDR3 nucleotides read TGCGCCAGCAGCATATTAGCGGGAGGGGATTACGAGCAGTACTTC. Amino acid sequence: CASSILAGGDYEQYF.

The chain carries TRBV20-1 and TRBJ2-7; 7 bases fit TRBD2. The CDR3 is 12 residues long. The germline CDR1 and CDR2 sequences are DFQATT and SNEGSKA (reference sequence). Trimming at V came to 3 bases and at J to 6 bases, leaving 5 bases not matched to a gene. CDR3 coding DNA: TGCAGTGCTAGCGGGAGGATCGGCGAGCAGTACTTC. This codes for CSASGRIGEQYF.

The chain is built from TRBV5-6 and TRBJ2-1, with 9 bases aligning to TRBD1. CDR1 is SGHDT, CDR2 YYEEEE, per germline. The V and J ends lost 4 bases and 6 bases, in that order; junction bases with no gene match: 8. This CDR3 spans 15 amino acids. CDR3 sequence (DNA): TGTGCCAGCAGCCGCTATGACAGGGGGTTCAATGAGCAGTTCTTC. It codes for CASSRYDRGFNEQFF. Based on the CDR3 plus reference TRBV5-6 and TRBJ2-1, the full variable domain is DAGVTQSPTHLIKTRGQQVTLRCSPKSGHDTVSWYQQALGQGPQFIFQYYEEEERQRGNFPDRFSGHQFPNYSSELNVNALLLGDSALYLCASSRYDRGFNEQFFGPGTRLTVL.

This clonotype was seen only a few times. This sequence joins TRBV5-1 and TRBJ2-7; D gene uncertain. Per the germline V gene, CDR1 is SGHRS and CDR2 is YFSETQ. The CDR3 totals 14 residues. V was cut by 0 bases and J by 4 bases, with 11 bases left in between. The CDR3: CASSLAWGSYEQYF. The CDR3 DNA is TGCGCCAGCAGCTTGGCCTGGGGATCGTACGAGCAGTACTTC.

In this sample, this clonotype turned up once. The rearrangement links TRBV20-1 to TRBJ2-2, with 11 bases lining up with TRBD1. CDR1 is DFQATT and CDR2 is SNEGSKA in the germline V gene (reference sequence). V lost 1 base to trimming and J lost 6 bases; unmatched junction nucleotides: 7. The CDR3 is 16 amino acids. Here the CDR3 DNA reads TGCAGTGCTAGAGTTAGCCTGGGACAGGGGGCCGGGGAGCTGTTTTTT. Encoded protein: CSARVSLGQGAGELFF.

This clonotype was seen more than once but under ten times. The chain has TRBV21-1 and TRBJ2-5; the table's TRBD1 call for D was not verified on the DNA. TRBV21-1 is a known pseudogene. The CDR3 has 16 residues. The chain's CDR3 is CASSKPRPVSPRTQYF. CDR3 sequence (DNA): TGTGCCAGCAGCAAACCACGTCCGGTTTCCCCCCGGACCCAGTACTTC.

The rearrangement joins TRBV27 to TRBJ1-1; no reliable D call. CDR3 length equals 14 residues. Per germline, CDR1 MNHEY and CDR2 SMNVEV (reference sequence). V was cut by 5 bases and J by 8 bases, with 18 bases left in between. The CDR3 nucleotides read TGTGCCAGCAGTACGGACGGACTGCCCTTGGAAGCTTTCTTT. This sequence encodes CASSTDGLPLEAFF.

This clonotype was seen only once. V is TRBV7-9 and J is TRBJ2-5, with 7 bases lining up with TRBD2. V shed 5 bases, J shed 11 bases, and the junction held 17 bases outside the gene matches. Germline V gene lookup returns CDR1 SEHNR and CDR2 FQNEAQ (reference sequence). The CDR3 is 15 residues long. The CDR3 sequence is CASSLTSAGYNEQYF. CDR3 sequence (DNA): TGTGCCAGCAGCCTAACTAGCGCAGGCTACAATGAGCAGTACTTC.

V is TRBV20-1 and J is TRBJ2-5; 7 bases fit TRBD1. Losses at the gene ends were 5 bases for V and 11 bases for J; bases not matched to a gene: 20. The CDR3 runs to 15 residues. Germline loops: CDR1 DFQATT, CDR2 SNEGSKA (reference sequence). DNA of the CDR3: TGCAGTGCTGAGGCCCACGCAGGGGGTATGAGGGAGCAGTACTTC. The encoded protein is CSAEAHAGGMREQYF.

This clonotype was detected only once. The gene calls are TRBV9 and TRBJ2-4; perhaps TRBD2 as D (5 bases). The closer fit of TRBJ2-7 to the DNA end suggests the J call may be wrong. This CDR3 comprises 14 residues. Germline CDR1 reads SGDLS; CDR2 reads YYNGEE. CDR3 amino acids: CASSVGGTGSEQYF. The CDR3 DNA reads TGTGCCAGCAGCGTAGGGGGAACGGGGAGCGAGCAGTACTTC.

This chain joins TRBV2 and TRBJ1-1; tentatively, D is TRBD1 (6 bases). Germline V gene lookup returns CDR1 SNHLY and CDR2 FYNNEI. This CDR3 is built from 12 residues. The V gene lost 4 bases and the J gene lost 9 bases, with 12 bases spanning the gap. In DNA, the CDR3 is TGTGCCAGCAGTGTGTCAGGGGAAAAAGCTTTCTTT. Translating gives CASSVSGEKAFF.

This chain connects TRBV7-2 to TRBJ2-1; possibly TRBD1 or TRBD2 for D (5 bases each). Germline V gives CDR1 SGHTA, CDR2 FQGNSA. The length of the CDR3 is 15 residues. V was cut by 3 bases and J by 7 bases, with 16 bases left in between. CDR3 nucleotides: TGTGCCAGCAGCTTTCTAGCCGGGGCGATTAATGAGCAGTTCTTC. Protein: CASSFLAGAINEQFF.

This clonotype occurred a few times. The chain carries TRBV29-1 and TRBJ2-3, with TRBD2 matching over 9 bases. The V gene's germline CDR1 is SQVTM and CDR2 ANQGSEA. The CDR3 has 11 amino acids. In nucleotides, the CDR3 is TGCGCGGGGGGGGCAGGGGATACGCAGTATTTT. Translating gives CAGGAGDTQYF.

This clonotype was picked up a small number of times. This rearrangement joins TRBV21-1 to TRBJ2-1. TRBV21-1 is labeled a pseudogene. The CDR3 is 11 residues long. The CDR3 bases are TGTGCCAGCAGCAAATTCCATGAGCAGTTCTTC. Translation: CASSKFHEQFF.

J is TRBJ1-5 and V is TRBV12-3 or TRBV12-4; no firm D call. Trimming took 3 bases from V and 3 from J, leaving 15 bases between them. This CDR3 has 16 amino acids. CDR3 in amino acids: CASSFNRGSNNQPQHF. CDR3 bases: TGTGCCAGCAGTTTTAATCGTGGCAGCAACAATCAGCCCCAGCATTTT.

This clonotype was counted only a few times. The rearrangement links TRBV9 to TRBJ2-4; TRBD2 matches at 9 bases. Matching the DNA end better, TRBJ2-7 makes the J call doubtful. The V gene's germline CDR1 is SGDLS and CDR2 YYNGEE. The CDR3 has 16 residues. The CDR3, as DNA: TGTGCCAGCAGCGCACGACTAGCGGAATTTACGGGCGAGCAGTACTTC. Translation: CASSARLAEFTGEQYF.

This clonotype occurred a few times. DNA of the CDR3: TGTGCCAGCAGCTTCGTTCAGGGGGAGCAGTACTTC. This encodes CASSFVQGEQYF. The chain has TRBV5-5 and TRBJ2-4; the match to TRBD1 covers 7 bases. Germline V gene sequence: CDR1 SGHKS, CDR2 YYEKEE (reference sequence). The CDR3 extends over 12 amino acids. V was pared by 2 bases and J by 13 bases, with 6 bases of the junction left unmatched.

The V and J genes are TRBV11-2 and TRBJ2-7, with 8 positions matching TRBD1. The CDR3 is 13 residues long. Germline V gene lookup returns CDR1 SGHAT and CDR2 FQNNGV. The junction had 6 bases not matched to a gene; V was cut back by 5 bases and J by 6 bases. CDR3 nucleotide sequence: TGTGCCAGCAGCCCCGACAGGGGTAGCGAGCAGTACTTC. Translating gives CASSPDRGSEQYF.

V is TRBV6-6 and J is TRBJ2-4; maybe TRBD2 (7 bases). The CDR3 covers 14 residues. V lost 9 bases and J lost 3, with 15 bases in between. Germline loops: CDR1 MNHNY, CDR2 SVGAGI (reference sequence). CDR3 nucleotide sequence: TGTGCCAGTCTAAGAGGGGGGGACAAAAACATTCAGTACTTC. This translates into CASLRGGDKNIQYF.

A few counts support this clonotype. The chain carries TRBV20-1 and TRBJ2-4, with 14 bases that match TRBD2. This CDR3 contains 15 residues. Germline loops: CDR1 DFQATT, CDR2 SNEGSKA (reference sequence). The V segment lost 6 bases and the J segment 12 bases; nucleotides outside the gene matches: 13. DNA for the CDR3: TGCAGTGCGGGTGGCGGACTAGCGGGAGGCGCTTCTCAGTACTTC. Protein sequence: CSAGGGLAGGASQYF.